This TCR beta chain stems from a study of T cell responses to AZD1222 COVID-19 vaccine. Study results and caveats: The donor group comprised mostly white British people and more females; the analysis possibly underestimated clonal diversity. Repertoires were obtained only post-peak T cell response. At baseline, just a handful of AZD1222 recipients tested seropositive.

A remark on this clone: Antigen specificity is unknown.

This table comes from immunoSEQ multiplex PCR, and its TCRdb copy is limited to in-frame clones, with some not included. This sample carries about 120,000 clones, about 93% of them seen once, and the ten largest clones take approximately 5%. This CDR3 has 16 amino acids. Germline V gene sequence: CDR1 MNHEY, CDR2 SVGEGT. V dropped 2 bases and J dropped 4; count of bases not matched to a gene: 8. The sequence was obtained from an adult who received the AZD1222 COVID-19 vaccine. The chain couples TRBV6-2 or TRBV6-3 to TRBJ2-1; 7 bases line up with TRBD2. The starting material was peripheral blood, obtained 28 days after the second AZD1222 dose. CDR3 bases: TGTGCCAGCAGTTACGCCTTCCGGGGGGAATACAATGAGCAGTTCTTC. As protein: CASSYAFRGEYNEQFF.